Each of the 25 T cell receptor beta chains below was sequenced from the same sample in a study of blood T cell repertoires in COVID-19. Repertoires were generated with immunoSEQ multiplex PCR, while TCRdb's copy carries only in-frame clones and drops some. The table records about 220,000 clones, 88% of them present only once. The source material was PBMCs or T cells enriched from blood (not recorded which). The origin of the receptors is a woman in her 40s with acute COVID-19.

This chain joins TRBV29-1 and TRBJ2-1; 12 positions agree with TRBD2. The CDR3 is made up of 16 amino acids. Trimming took 2 bases from V and 4 from J; bases not matched to a gene: 6. The germline V gene encodes CDR1 SQVTM and CDR2 ANQGSEA. CDR3 DNA sequence: TGCAGCGTTGAACCTGGGACTAGCGGGTATTACAATGAGCAGTTCTTC. Protein: CSVEPGTSGYYNEQFF.

The chain uses TRBV3-1 (or the pseudogene TRBV3-2) and TRBJ1-5; TRBD1 matches at 7 bases. The V gene's germline CDR1 is LGHDT and CDR2 YNNKEL (reference sequence). CDR3 length: 14 residues. With 4 bases clipped from V and 6 bases from J, the junction kept 6 bases outside the gene matches. Here the CDR3 DNA reads TGTGCCAGCAGCCCAAAACAGGGGCCTCAGCCCCAGCATTTT. Its translation is CASSPKQGPQPQHF.

This sequence joins TRBV19 and TRBJ2-7; TRBD1 matches at 9 bases. Germline V CDR1 and CDR2: LNHDA, SQIVND (reference sequence). J was trimmed by 1 base and V by 5 bases; bases with no gene match: 6. CDR3 length equals 15 residues. The DNA for the CDR3 is TGTGCCAGTAGTGACTTGGGACAGGGTTCCTACGAGCAGTACTTC. This gives the protein CASSDLGQGSYEQYF.

V gene TRBV6-2 or TRBV6-3 combines with J gene TRBJ2-1; 16 bases map to TRBD2. CDR3 size: 16 residues. Losses at the gene ends were 6 bases for V and 8 bases for J; bases not matched to a gene: 7. CDR1 and CDR2 from the germline V gene are MNHEY and SVGEGT. The CDR3 coding sequence is TGTGCCAGCAGCCGGGGACTAGCGGGGGGGCAGGATGAGCAGTTCTTC. This gives the protein CASSRGLAGGQDEQFF.

There are a few counts of this clone. The chain has TRBV2 and TRBJ1-6; no firm D call. The CDR3 sequence is 14 residues long. V lost 4 bases, J lost 5 bases, and 9 bases lay in between. CDR1 SNHLY and CDR2 FYNNEI come from the germline V gene. The CDR3 DNA follows: TGTGCCAGCAGTGGGCAGACTAATAATTCACCCCTCCACTTT. Translating gives CASSGQTNNSPLHF.

The V and J genes are TRBV7-2 and TRBJ2-2; D gene uncertain. V was clipped by 5 bases and J by 1 base, with 17 bases between them. Germline-derived CDR1 and CDR2 are SGHTA and FQGNSA. CDR3 length equals 17 residues. This chain's CDR3 is CASSPFSVQRNTGELFF. The CDR3 DNA follows: TGTGCCAGCAGCCCGTTCTCCGTACAGAGGAACACCGGGGAGCTGTTTTTT.

The rearrangement uses TRBV3-1 (or the pseudogene TRBV3-2) and TRBJ1-1, with 12 bases that match TRBD1. The trim removed 4 bases at V and 4 bases at J, leaving 4 bases unmatched. The germline V gene encodes CDR1 LGHDT and CDR2 YNNKEL (reference sequence). This CDR3 is built from 15 residues. The CDR3 DNA reads as TGTGCCAGCAGCCCCCGGGACAGGGGGCTCACTGAAGCTTTCTTT. Its translation: CASSPRDRGLTEAFF.

This chain connects TRBV5-1 to TRBJ2-7; the D is unclear. The CDR3 is 13 residues long. Germline loops: CDR1 SGHRS, CDR2 YFSETQ. Trimming left V 2 bases short and J 4 bases short, with 10 bases between. DNA of the CDR3: TGCGCCAGCAGCTTACCAGACGGGTACGAGCAGTACTTC. Translation gives CASSLPDGYEQYF.

The chain joins TRBV3-1 (or the pseudogene TRBV3-2) to TRBJ1-2, with a weak D call TRBD1 (6 bases). V was cut by 4 bases and J by 6 bases, with 12 bases left in between. This CDR3 comprises 13 residues. CDR1 and CDR2 (germline): LGHDT, YNNKEL (reference sequence). CDR3 DNA sequence: TGTGCCAGCAGCCCGGGACATATAAATGGCTACACCTTC. Encoded protein: CASSPGHINGYTF.

V usage is TRBV6-2 or TRBV6-3 and J usage is TRBJ1-5; perhaps TRBD1 as D (5 bases). Germline V gene lookup returns CDR1 MNHEY and CDR2 SVGEGT. The CDR3 loop spans 14 amino acids. Trimming pared 2 bases from V and 5 bases from J, leaving 10 bases between. CDR3 protein: CASSYDGGYQPQHF. CDR3 bases: TGTGCCAGCAGTTACGACGGGGGATATCAGCCCCAGCATTTT.

The chain uses TRBV7-2 and TRBJ1-2, with D possibly TRBD1 on 6 matching bases. The CDR3 length is 13 residues. Trimming shortened V by 4 bases and J by 8 bases, and 14 bases separated the two germline ends. CDR1 SGHTA and CDR2 FQGNSA come from the germline V gene. In nucleotides, the CDR3 is TGTGCCAGCAGCTCTAACAGGGAGTTGGGCTACACCTTC. Translating it yields CASSSNRELGYTF.

The chain links TRBV5-1 to TRBJ1-3; 7 nucleotides line up with TRBD1. The J segment lost 0 bases and the V segment lost 2 bases, leaving 5 bases of the junction unmatched. Germline V lookup: CDR1 SGHRS, CDR2 YFSETQ. The CDR3 runs 16 residues. For the CDR3, the DNA is TGCGCCAGCAGCTTAAGGGGGGACAGCTCTGGAAACACCATATATTTT. It is translated as CASSLRGDSSGNTIYF.

The rearrangement joins TRBV27 to TRBJ1-1, with 7 bases lining up with TRBD1. Per the germline V gene, CDR1 is MNHEY and CDR2 is SMNVEV (reference sequence). The V and J ends lost 6 bases and 1 base, in that order; junction bases with no gene match: 5. The CDR3 has 14 amino acids. The DNA of the CDR3 is TGTGCCAGCAGCCACGGGACAGCGAACACTGAAGCTTTCTTT. Its translation is CASSHGTANTEAFF.

The chain has TRBV7-2 and TRBJ2-1, with TRBD1 as a possible D gene (5 bases). The germline CDR1 and CDR2 sequences are SGHTA and FQGNSA. The CDR3 is 15 residues long. V gave up 3 bases and J gave up 4 bases, with 13 bases separating them. This CDR3 is CASSLTVETYNEQFF. The CDR3, as DNA: TGTGCCAGCAGCTTGACAGTAGAAACATACAATGAGCAGTTCTTC.

The chain uses TRBV11-2 and TRBJ1-5, with 7 bases fitting TRBD1. V lost 1 base and J lost 5; bases outside the gene matches: 5. The CDR3 contains 15 residues. Germline V gives CDR1 SGHAT, CDR2 FQNNGV. The DNA for the CDR3 is TGTGCCAGCAGCTTAGGCCACAGGGGTGATCAGCCCCAGCATTTT. It is translated as CASSLGHRGDQPQHF.

The V gene is TRBV5-1, the J gene TRBJ1-3; TRBD1 agrees at 11 bases. The CDR3 is made up of 16 amino acids. Germline V gene data show CDR1 as SGHRS and CDR2 as YFSETQ. With 4 bases clipped from V and 2 bases from J, the junction kept 5 bases outside the gene matches. The chain's CDR3 is CASSVLGQGAGNTIYF. The DNA for the CDR3 is TGCGCCAGCAGCGTACTGGGACAGGGGGCTGGAAACACCATATATTTT. Full variable domain (missing parts from reference TRBV5-1 and TRBJ1-3): KAGVTQTPRYLIKTRGQQVTLSCSPISGHRSVSWYQQTPGQGLQFLFEYFSETQRNKGNFPGRFSGRQFSNSRSEMNVSTLELGDSALYLCASSVLGQGAGNTIYFGEGSWLTVV.

This clone was seen only once. This sample includes further DNA sequences coding for the same CDR3. The V gene is TRBV18, the J gene TRBJ1-2; TRBD1 is a possible D gene (5 bases). The ends were cut back, 2 bases at V and 2 bases at J, with 6 bases in the middle. The CDR3 contains 13 residues. Germline lookup yields CDR1 KGHSH and CDR2 LQKENI. The CDR3 sequence is CASSPDRNYGYTF. The DNA of the CDR3 is TGTGCCAGCTCACCAGACAGAAACTATGGCTACACCTTC.

The chain is built from TRBV7-2 and TRBJ2-5, with 7 bases aligning to TRBD2. The CDR3 runs 16 residues. CDR1 and CDR2 from the germline V gene are SGHTA and FQGNSA. Trimming took 5 bases from V and 2 from J; bases not matched to a gene: 11. The DNA of the CDR3 is TGTGCCAGCAGCATGACTAGCACTAAGCCGCAAGAGACCCAGTACTTC. Protein sequence: CASSMTSTKPQETQYF.

This chain joins TRBV10-3 and TRBJ1-3; 7 bases align to TRBD1. V dropped 2 bases and J dropped 3; count of bases not matched to a gene: 7. Germline V CDR1 and CDR2: ENHRY, SYGVKD. The CDR3 is made up of 16 amino acids. Here the CDR3 reads CAISEQSGGRGNTIYF. The CDR3 nucleotides read TGTGCCATCAGTGAGCAGTCAGGGGGTCGTGGAAACACCATATATTTT.

The V and J genes are TRBV9 and TRBJ2-4; TRBD1 might be the D (6 bases). The CDR3 spans 13 residues. The V and J ends lost 3 bases and 12 bases respectively, with 16 bases between them. Germline V gene data show CDR1 as SGDLS and CDR2 as YYNGEE. In nucleotides, the CDR3 is TGTGCCAGCAGCGGCCAACATCCGGGACATCAGTACTTC. Translation gives CASSGQHPGHQYF.

The V call is TRBV9, the J call TRBJ1-1, with a weak D call TRBD1 (5 bases). Germline V gene data show CDR1 as SGDLS and CDR2 as YYNGEE. The V gene lost 0 bases and the J gene lost 7 bases, with 10 bases spanning the gap. The CDR3 spans 13 residues. CDR3 loop: CASSVGQPIEAFF. The CDR3 DNA reads as TGTGCCAGCAGCGTAGGACAGCCTATTGAAGCTTTCTTT.

The chain carries TRBV5-5 and TRBJ1-6; TRBD1 matches at 7 bases. The germline V gene has CDR1 SGHKS and CDR2 YYEKEE (reference sequence). There are 16 residues in the CDR3. V shed 4 bases and J 6 bases; nucleotides not matched to a gene: 10. CDR3 sequence (DNA): TGTGCCAGCAGCCCCAACCCCGGGACAGTTAATTCACCCCTCCACTTT. Translated: CASSPNPGTVNSPLHF.

This chain links TRBV7-8 with TRBJ1-3; D call uncertain. CDR1 and CDR2 (germline): SGHVS, FQNEAQ. The CDR3 is made up of 14 amino acids. V was trimmed by 1 base and J by 4 bases, leaving 8 bases between them. The CDR3 DNA follows: TGTGCCAGCAGCTTAGTGGAGGGAGGAAACACCATATATTTT. Amino acids: CASSLVEGGNTIYF.

This clone has a handful of counts. This chain joins TRBV5-1 and TRBJ1-5; 7 bases match TRBD1. From germline, CDR1 is SGHRS and CDR2 YFSETQ. CDR3 length equals 18 residues. Trimming cost V 8 bases and J 0 bases; bases outside gene matches: 17. DNA for the CDR3: TGCGCCAGGGAAACCCGGGACAGATGGGATTATAGCAATCAGCCCCAGCATTTT. Amino acid sequence: CARETRDRWDYSNQPQHF.

The chain employs TRBV3-1 (or the pseudogene TRBV3-2) and TRBJ1-1, with D unclear. V was pared by 0 bases and J by 6 bases, with 8 bases between. CDR1 LGHDT and CDR2 YNNKEL come from the germline V gene (reference sequence). This CDR3 is 13 amino acids long. CDR3 region: CASSQDPGSEAFF. CDR3 coding DNA: TGTGCCAGCAGCCAAGACCCGGGTTCTGAAGCTTTCTTT.